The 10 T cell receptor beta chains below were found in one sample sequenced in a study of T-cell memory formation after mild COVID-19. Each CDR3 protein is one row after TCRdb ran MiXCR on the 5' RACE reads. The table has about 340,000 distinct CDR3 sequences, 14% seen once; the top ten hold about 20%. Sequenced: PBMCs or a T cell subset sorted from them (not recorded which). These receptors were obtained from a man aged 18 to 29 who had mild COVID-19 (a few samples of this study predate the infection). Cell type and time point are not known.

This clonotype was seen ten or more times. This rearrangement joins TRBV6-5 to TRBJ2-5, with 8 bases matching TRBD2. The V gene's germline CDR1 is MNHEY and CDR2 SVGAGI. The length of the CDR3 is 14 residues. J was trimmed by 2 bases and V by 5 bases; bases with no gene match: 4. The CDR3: CASSTRLAQETQYF. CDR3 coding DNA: TGTGCCAGCAGTACGCGACTAGCGCAAGAGACCCAGTACTTC.

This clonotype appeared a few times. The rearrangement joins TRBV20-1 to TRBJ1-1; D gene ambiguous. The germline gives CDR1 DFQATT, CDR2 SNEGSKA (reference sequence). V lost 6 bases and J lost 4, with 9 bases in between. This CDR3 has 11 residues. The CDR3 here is CSALLATEAFF. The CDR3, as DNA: TGCAGTGCCCTACTGGCCACTGAAGCTTTCTTT.

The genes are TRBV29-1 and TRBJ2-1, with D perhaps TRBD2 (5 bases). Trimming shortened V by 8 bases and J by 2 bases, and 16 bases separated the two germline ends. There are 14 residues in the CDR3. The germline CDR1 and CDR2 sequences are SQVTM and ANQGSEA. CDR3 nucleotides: TGCAGCTCCCCCCGAGGGTCCCCCTACAATGAGCAGTTCTTC. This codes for CSSPRGSPYNEQFF.

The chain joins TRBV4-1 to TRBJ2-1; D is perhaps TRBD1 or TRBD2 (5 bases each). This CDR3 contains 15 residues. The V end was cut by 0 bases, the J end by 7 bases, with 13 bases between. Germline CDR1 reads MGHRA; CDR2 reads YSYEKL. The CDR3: CASSQDWGFSNEQFF. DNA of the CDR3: TGCGCCAGCAGCCAAGACTGGGGGTTCTCAAATGAGCAGTTCTTC.

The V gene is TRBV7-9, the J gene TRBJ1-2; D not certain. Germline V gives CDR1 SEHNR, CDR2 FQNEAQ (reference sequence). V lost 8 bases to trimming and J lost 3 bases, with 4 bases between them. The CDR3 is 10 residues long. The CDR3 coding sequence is TGTGCCAGCGCGGACTATGGCTACACCTTC. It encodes CASADYGYTF.

The CDR3 loop is CASSQDVKSGRTQYF. The CDR3, as DNA: TGCGCCAGCAGCCAAGATGTAAAGTCGGGACGGACCCAGTACTTC. The chain uses TRBV4-3 and TRBJ2-5; possibly TRBD1 or TRBD2 for D (5 bases each). Germline V gene lookup returns CDR1 LGHNA and CDR2 YSLEER. Trimming cost V 0 bases and J 7 bases, with 15 bases left between them. The CDR3 is 15 amino acids.

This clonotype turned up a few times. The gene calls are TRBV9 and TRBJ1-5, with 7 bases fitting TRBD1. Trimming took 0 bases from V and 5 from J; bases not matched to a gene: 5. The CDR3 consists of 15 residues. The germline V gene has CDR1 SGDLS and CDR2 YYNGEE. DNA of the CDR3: TGTGCCAGCAGCGTAGGAGGGGGCCTCGATCAGCCCCAGCATTTT. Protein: CASSVGGGLDQPQHF.

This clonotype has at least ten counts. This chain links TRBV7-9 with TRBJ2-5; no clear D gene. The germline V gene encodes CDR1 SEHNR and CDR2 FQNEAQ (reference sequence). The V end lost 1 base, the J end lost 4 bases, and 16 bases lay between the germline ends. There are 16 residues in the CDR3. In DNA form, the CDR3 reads TGTGCCAGCAGCTTAGGGTTCGGTGGTGGACCAGAGACCCAGTACTTC. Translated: CASSLGFGGGPETQYF.

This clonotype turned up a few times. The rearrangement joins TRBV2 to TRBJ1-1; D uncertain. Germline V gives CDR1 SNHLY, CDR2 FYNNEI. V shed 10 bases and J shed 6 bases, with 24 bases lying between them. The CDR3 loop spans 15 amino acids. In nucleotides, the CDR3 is TGTGCCACGGGCGAGGGATGTCTCGTTTGTTCTGAAGCTTTCTTT. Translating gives CATGEGCLVCSEAFF. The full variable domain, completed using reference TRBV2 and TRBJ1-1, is EPEVTQTPSHQVTQMGQEVILRCVPISNHLYFYWYRQILGQKVEFLVSFYNNEISEKSEIFDDQFSVERPDGSNFTLKIRSTKLEDSAMYFCATGEGCLVCSEAFFGQGTRLTVV.

The CDR3 reads CSATDREIHEQYF. The DNA for the CDR3 is TGCAGTGCAACGGACAGGGAAATCCACGAGCAGTACTTC. V is TRBV20-1 and J is TRBJ2-7; 8 bases are shared with TRBD1. Germline CDR1 DFQATT, CDR2 SNEGSKA (reference sequence). The CDR3 has 13 residues. Trimming took 6 bases from V and 5 from J; bases not matched to a gene: 9.